One sample yielded the 8 T cell receptor beta chains listed below, sequenced in a study of shared clonotypes between healthy human individuals. Libraries were prepared by immunoSEQ multiplex PCR; TCRdb keeps only in-frame clonotypes and omits some of them. The repertoire has roughly 2,500,000 clones, 93% of them found once; the top ten carry roughly 0.39%. Source material: naive CD4+ T cells from PBMCs. Indicated subset: CD45RA+ positively selected. These receptor sequences come from a man in his late teens or twenties in good health. Some clones in this sample may be carry-over from other donors' samples.

This chain uses TRBV29-1 with TRBJ2-7, with TRBD1 matching over 10 bases. The germline V gene has CDR1 SQVTM and CDR2 ANQGSEA. CDR3 length equals 14 residues. Trimming at V came to 4 bases and at J to 2 bases, leaving 5 bases not matched to a gene. In DNA form, the CDR3 reads TGCAGCGTTGTAAGGGACAGGGGAACCTACGAGCAGTACTTC. Encoded protein: CSVVRDRGTYEQYF.

The chain couples TRBV10-2 to TRBJ2-1; 12 nucleotides agree with TRBD2. V lost 8 bases, J lost 3 bases, and 14 bases stayed unmatched. The CDR3 extends over 18 amino acids. The V gene's germline CDR1 is WSHSY and CDR2 SAAADI. This chain's CDR3 is CASGRGLAGYRSYNEQFF. DNA for the CDR3: TGCGCCAGCGGAAGAGGACTAGCGGGATACAGGAGCTACAATGAGCAGTTCTTC.

This chain connects TRBV19 to TRBJ1-2; 8 bases match TRBD1. Per germline, CDR1 LNHDA and CDR2 SQIVND (reference sequence). This CDR3 is 17 amino acids long. J gave up 5 bases and V 7 bases, and 18 bases lay outside the gene matches. The CDR3 spells CASTSYGTGAFSYGYTF. The CDR3 nucleotides read TGTGCCAGTACCTCTTATGGGACAGGTGCATTCTCTTATGGCTACACCTTC.

The V gene is TRBV6-5, the J gene TRBJ1-2, with 8 bases that match TRBD1. Germline loops: CDR1 MNHEY, CDR2 SVGAGI. CDR3 length equals 14 residues. J was trimmed by 1 base and V by 5 bases; bases with no gene match: 3. The CDR3 DNA is TGTGCCAGCAGTCGGGACAGGCTTAACTATGGCTACACCTTC. Its protein product is CASSRDRLNYGYTF.

The chain recombines TRBV30 with TRBJ1-2, with D tentatively TRBD1 (5 bases). V was clipped by 2 bases and J by 2 bases, with 21 bases between them. Germline V lookup: CDR1 GTSNPN, CDR2 SVGIG (reference sequence). This CDR3 has 17 amino acids. CDR3 sequence reads: CAWSTLFGQGFNYGYTF. The CDR3 coding sequence is TGTGCCTGGAGTACACTATTCGGGCAGGGATTCAACTATGGCTACACCTTC.

The chain carries TRBV30 and TRBJ2-3; 7 bases map to TRBD1. This CDR3 has 17 residues. Germline CDR1 reads GTSNPN; CDR2 reads SVGIG (reference sequence). The ends lost 0 bases at V and 5 bases at J; junction bases unmatched: 14. CDR3 nucleotides: TGTGCCTGGAGTGTACCCGTAACAGGGGTCCGAGGAGATACGCAGTATTTT. Amino acid sequence: CAWSVPVTGVRGDTQYF.

This clone showed up just once. J is TRBJ1-2 and V is TRBV7-8, with D possibly TRBD1 on 5 matching bases. The CDR3 runs to 15 residues. Germline V gene lookup returns CDR1 SGHVS and CDR2 FQNEAQ. V gave up 1 base and J gave up 2 bases, with 11 bases separating them. The CDR3 is CASSLEGRRNYGYTF. The CDR3 nucleotides read TGTGCCAGCAGCTTAGAGGGACGCAGGAACTATGGCTACACCTTC. Full variable domain (rest looked up from reference TRBV7-8 and TRBJ1-2): GAGVSQSPRYKVAKRGQDVALRCDPISGHVSLFWYQQALGQGPEFLTYFQNEAQLDKSGLPSDRFFAERPEGSVSTLKIQRTQQEDSAVYLCASSLEGRRNYGYTFGSGTRLTVV.

A remark on this clone: Distinct nucleotide sequences in the sample also encode this CDR3. The chain is built from TRBV7-7 and TRBJ2-5; 8 bases fit TRBD1. CDR1 and CDR2 (germline): SSHAT, FNYEAQ (reference sequence). The CDR3 totals 14 residues. V lost 5 bases, J lost 5 bases, and 7 bases stayed unmatched. The CDR3 region is CASSPGQGGETQYF. The DNA for the CDR3 is TGTGCCAGCAGCCCTGGACAGGGCGGGGAGACCCAGTACTTC.